The clone carrying this T cell receptor beta chain was seen a few times. This sample is part of a study of human T cells and chemical hapten exposure. This CDR3 is built from 14 residues. The V gene end was trimmed by 3 bases and the J gene end by 7 bases; junction bases not matched to a gene: 2. Germline V CDR1 and CDR2: SGHTA, FQGNSA. As for time point: pre-sensitization, week 0. Treatment specified: therapeutic diphenylcyclopropenone sensitization with weekly scalp DPC. Individual cDNA molecules (in the library) carried attached unique molecular identifiers. MiXCR was run by TCRdb on the RACE reads, yielding one entry per CDR3 protein. The table lists approximately 180,000 distinct CDR3 sequences, more than 25% of them singletons.

The origin of this receptor is a young woman with alopecia areata. Some clones in this sample may be carry-over from other donors' samples. This material consisted of whole blood, taken in connection with sensitization to the hapten diphenylcyclopropenone (DPC). This chain joins TRBV7-2 and TRBJ1-6, with 8 nucleotides matching TRBD1. The CDR3 DNA reads as TGTGCCAGCAGCTTCCGGGACAGGAATTCACCCCTCCACTTT. As protein: CASSFRDRNSPLHF.